This T cell receptor (beta chain) was identified during a study of chemoradiotherapy in HPV16-positive cancers. Here immunoSEQ multiplex PCR was the method, and the copy in TCRdb shows in-frame clones only, minus some. The sample shows around 33,000 clones, 88% of them seen only once. The germline V gene has CDR1 SGHTA and CDR2 FQGNSA. V was clipped by 3 bases and J by 4 bases; unmatched bases: 3. CDR3 length: 14 residues. This clone was detected once. The clonotype comes from a human donor with HPV-associated anogenital cancer. This chain joins TRBV7-2 and TRBJ2-3; TRBD2 matches at 8 bases. This sample comprised blood, obtained from a patient who underwent chemoradiotherapy. The CDR3 loop reads CASSFWRGADTQYF. In DNA, the CDR3 is TGTGCCAGCAGCTTCTGGCGGGGGGCAGATACGCAGTATTTT. The full variable domain, in which reference TRBV7-2 and TRBJ2-3 provide the parts outside the CDR3, is GAGVSQSPSNKVTEKGKDVELRCDPISGHTALYWYRQSLGQGLEFLIYFQGNSAPDKSGLPSDRFSAERTGGSVSTLTIQRTQQEDSAVYLCASSFWRGADTQYFGPGTRLTVL.